This T cell receptor (beta chain) was captured in a study of siplizumab effects on memory and regulatory T cells. Study overall: At roughly 1 ug/mL of siplizumab or without drug, mixed lymphocyte reactions were set up in pairs. Study findings and constraints: Unstimulated naive T cells seemed to show more diversity than memory cells did, and they also seemed to be among the major contributors to the alloresponse.

Regarding this clone: Its antigen remains unknown.

The mixed lymphocyte reaction cells were cocultured at 37°C for around 6 days. Assays covered roughly 10^5 TCR templates per sample. TCRdb's table, derived via immunoSEQ multiplex PCR, lists solely in-frame clones and lacks some. The sample has 9,000 to 15,000 clones, more than 45% seen once. This CDR3 has 14 residues. Germline CDR1 is MNHEY and CDR2 is SMNVEV (reference sequence). V dropped 5 bases and J dropped 4; count of bases not matched to a gene: 8. The sequenced sample consisted of CFSE-low (dividing) CD8+ T cells sorted from an allogeneic mixed lymphocyte reaction. This sequence joins TRBV27 and TRBJ2-7; TRBD1 matches 7 bases. The source of this sequence is a human donor in good health; the cells came from an allogeneic mixed lymphocyte reaction. Some clones in this sample may be carry-over from other donors' samples. The CDR3 DNA reads TGTGCCAGCAGTCCCACGCCGGGACAGTACGAGCAGTACTTC. Residues: CASSPTPGQYEQYF.